What follows are 24 T cell receptor beta chains derived from one specimen sequenced in a study of blood T cell repertoires in COVID-19. The assay was immunoSEQ multiplex PCR, and TCRdb's table has in-frame clones only and misses some. In the table there are 240,000 or so clones, approximately 85% of which are singletons. The material sequenced was PBMCs or T cells enriched from blood (not recorded which). The receptors shown here come from a woman aged 50 to 60 who had recovered from COVID-19.

The genes are TRBV11-3 and TRBJ1-3, with 7 bases identical to TRBD1. The CDR3 has 15 residues. From germline, CDR1 is SGHNT and CDR2 YENEEA. After removal of 7 bases from V and 0 bases from J, the junction contained 6 bases not matched to a gene. CDR3 loop: CASTPGTASGNTIYF. CDR3 DNA: TGTGCCAGCACACCCGGGACAGCCTCTGGAAACACCATATATTTT. The variable domain in full, completed from reference TRBV11-3 and TRBJ1-3, reads EAGVVQSPRYKIIEKKQPVAFWCNPISGHNTLYWYLQNLGQGPELLIRYENEEAVDDSQLPKDRFSAERLKGVDSTLKIQPAELGDSAVYLCASTPGTASGNTIYFGEGSWLTVV.

This chain connects TRBV4-3 to TRBJ2-6, with D unresolved. V was cut by 3 bases and J by 0 bases, with 12 bases left in between. The CDR3 sequence is 17 residues long. The V gene's germline CDR1 is LGHNA and CDR2 YSLEER. CDR3 region: CASSQALTRSGANVLTF. As DNA, the CDR3 is TGCGCCAGCAGCCAGGCATTAACCCGCTCTGGGGCCAACGTCCTGACTTTC.

The rearrangement joins TRBV30 to TRBJ1-6; D may be TRBD1 (5 bases). V lost 4 bases and J 8 bases, leaving 9 bases between the germline ends. The CDR3 length is 12 residues. Germline CDR1 and CDR2: GTSNPN and SVGIG (reference sequence). CDR3 nucleotide sequence: TGTGCCTGGACGAAGGGGCATTCACCCCTCCACTTT. It yields the protein CAWTKGHSPLHF.

The chain carries TRBV4-3 and TRBJ2-3, with TRBD2 matching 8 bases. The germline V gene has CDR1 LGHNA and CDR2 YSLEER. This CDR3 spans 16 amino acids. J was trimmed by 5 bases and V by 4 bases; bases with no gene match: 11. DNA for the CDR3: TGCGCCAGCAGCCCCAGCGGGAGTATGTCGGGAGATACGCAGTATTTT. This codes for CASSPSGSMSGDTQYF.

The chain employs TRBV6-5 and TRBJ2-2, with a tentative D call TRBD1 (6 bases). Trimming took 5 bases from V and 7 from J, leaving 17 bases between them. From germline, CDR1 is MNHEY and CDR2 SVGAGI. This CDR3 comprises 15 residues. The CDR3 protein is CASSPGHQVGGELFF. In DNA form, the CDR3 reads TGTGCCAGCAGTCCGGGACACCAGGTGGGCGGGGAGCTGTTTTTT.

The V call is TRBV7-9, the J call TRBJ2-1; the match to TRBD2 covers 8 bases. The trim removed 5 bases at V and 0 bases at J, leaving 6 bases unmatched. The CDR3 extends over 16 amino acids. Germline V gene sequence: CDR1 SEHNR, CDR2 FQNEAQ (reference sequence). CDR3 bases: TGTGCCAGCAGCCCGCGGGGGGAGATCTCCTACAATGAGCAGTTCTTC. Its translation: CASSPRGEISYNEQFF.

This chain joins TRBV19 and TRBJ2-1; 12 bases fit TRBD2. Germline V gene lookup returns CDR1 LNHDA and CDR2 SQIVND (reference sequence). This CDR3 comprises 15 residues. The V segment lost 5 bases and the J segment 7 bases; nucleotides outside the gene matches: 6. Written as DNA, the CDR3 is TGTGCCAGTAGTCAACTAGCGGGAGGAAGGAATGAGCAGTTCTTC. Translation gives CASSQLAGGRNEQFF.

The rearrangement joins TRBV9 to TRBJ1-1; D may be TRBD1 (5 bases). V lost 7 bases, J lost 12 bases, and 19 bases lay in between. This CDR3 contains 12 residues. Germline CDR1 reads SGDLS; CDR2 reads YYNGEE. In DNA, the CDR3 is TGTGCCAGCGGTGGCTTATTAACAGGCACTTTCTTT. The encoded protein is CASGGLLTGTFF. The full variable domain, its missing parts supplied by reference TRBV9 and TRBJ1-1, is DSGVTQTPKHLITATGQRVTLRCSPRSGDLSVYWYQQSLDQGLQFLIQYYNGEERAKGNILERFSAQQFPDLHSELNLSSLELGDSALYFCASGGLLTGTFFGQGTRLTVV.

V gene TRBV27 combines with J gene TRBJ1-6; the D gene is possibly TRBD1 (5 bases). With 7 bases removed from V and 6 bases from J, the gap between germline ends came to 16 bases. In germline, CDR1 is MNHEY, CDR2 SMNVEV (reference sequence). The CDR3 spans 15 residues. The chain's CDR3 is CASMAGGVVNSPLHF. DNA for the CDR3: TGTGCCAGCATGGCGGGAGGGGTTGTTAATTCACCCCTCCACTTT.

The rearrangement links TRBV29-1 to TRBJ1-2; the match to TRBD1 covers 8 bases. Germline CDR1 SQVTM, CDR2 ANQGSEA. This CDR3 is 12 amino acids long. J gave up 6 bases and V 5 bases, and 5 bases lay outside the gene matches. CDR3 loop: CSVIQGVDGYTF. The CDR3, as DNA: TGCAGCGTTATACAGGGGGTAGATGGCTACACCTTC.

The chain employs TRBV3-1 (or the pseudogene TRBV3-2) and TRBJ1-6, with 7 positions matching TRBD1. After removal of 5 bases from V and 1 base from J, the junction contained 5 bases not matched to a gene. The length of the CDR3 is 16 residues. The germline gives CDR1 LGHDT, CDR2 YNNKEL (reference sequence). The CDR3 DNA follows: TGTGCCAGCAGCTCAGAACAGGGGTCCTATAATTCACCCCTCCACTTT. This codes for CASSSEQGSYNSPLHF.

V and J are TRBV9 and TRBJ2-2; D is possibly TRBD2 (6 bases). Per the germline V gene, CDR1 is SGDLS and CDR2 is YYNGEE. The CDR3 is 17 residues long. V was cut by 1 base and J by 0 bases, with 13 bases left in between. The CDR3 reads CASSVPQEGPNTGELFF. The CDR3 DNA reads TGTGCCAGCAGCGTACCCCAGGAGGGACCGAACACCGGGGAGCTGTTTTTT.

This chain links TRBV15 with TRBJ2-1; D not resolved. V gave up 1 base and J gave up 3 bases, with 7 bases separating them. In germline, CDR1 is LNHNV, CDR2 YYDKDF (reference sequence). The CDR3 runs to 14 residues. The CDR3 DNA reads as TGTGCCACCAGCAGAGTTAACAACTACAATGAGCAGTTCTTC. This codes for CATSRVNNYNEQFF.

This rearrangement joins TRBV6-5 to TRBJ2-3; TRBD2 might be the D (5 bases). CDR1 is MNHEY, CDR2 SVGAGI, per germline. The CDR3 consists of 11 residues. Trimming removed 6 bases from V and 14 bases from J, with 15 bases in between. The CDR3 nucleotides read TGTGCCAGCAGGGGGAGTCCCTTGGCGTATTTT. Translating it yields CASRGSPLAYF.

This chain joins TRBV29-1 and TRBJ2-5; the match to TRBD2 covers 10 bases. Germline-derived CDR1 and CDR2 are SQVTM and ANQGSEA. V was pared by 3 bases and J by 5 bases, with 6 bases of the junction left unmatched. The CDR3 has 14 residues. Here the CDR3 reads CSVELAGGRETQYF. In DNA form, the CDR3 reads TGCAGCGTTGAGTTAGCGGGGGGCCGGGAGACCCAGTACTTC.

The chain links TRBV4-1 to TRBJ1-5; 7 bases match TRBD1. CDR3 length: 13 amino acids. V was clipped by 2 bases and J by 6 bases; unmatched bases: 1. CDR1 MGHRA and CDR2 YSYEKL come from the germline V gene. The CDR3 loop is CASSQQGGQPQHF. The CDR3 nucleotides read TGCGCCAGCAGCCAACAGGGGGGTCAGCCCCAGCATTTT.

The count of this clone is one. The rearrangement uses TRBV6-2 or TRBV6-3 and TRBJ2-5, with D perhaps TRBD2 (5 bases). The CDR3 consists of 14 residues. Trimming took off 0 bases at V and 5 bases at J, with 10 bases between the two ends. Germline V CDR1 and CDR2: MNHEY, SVGEGT. The CDR3 loop reads CASSYSSASETQYF. CDR3 nucleotides: TGTGCCAGCAGTTACTCTAGCGCGTCGGAGACCCAGTACTTC.

This clone was picked up one time. The rearrangement uses TRBV24-1 and TRBJ1-3; 8 nucleotides line up with TRBD1. CDR1 KGHDR and CDR2 SFDVKD come from the germline V gene. Trimming cost V 3 bases and J 4 bases; bases outside gene matches: 4. This CDR3 has 15 amino acids. CDR3 DNA: TGTGCCACCAGTGATCCGACAGGGGCGGGAAACACCATATATTTT. Translated: CATSDPTGAGNTIYF.

The chain has TRBV11-3 and TRBJ1-6, with 9 bases identical to TRBD1. V lost 1 base, J lost 9 bases, and 4 bases stayed unmatched. CDR1 and CDR2 (germline): SGHNT, YENEEA. The CDR3 length is 15 residues. Here the CDR3 DNA reads TGTGCCAGCAGCTTAGTACAGGGGGCCTCTTCACCCCTCCACTTT. Translated: CASSLVQGASSPLHF.

This clone was seen a handful of times. The chain couples TRBV7-2 to TRBJ1-1, with 7 bases lining up with TRBD1. CDR3 size: 14 residues. V gave up 3 bases and J gave up 14 bases; unmatched junction bases: 15. Germline V gives CDR1 SGHTA, CDR2 FQGNSA. CDR3 nucleotide sequence: TGTGCCAGCAGCTTTCTTCGACAGGGTTCAAGGAGGTTCTTT. It codes for CASSFLRQGSRRFF.

The V gene is TRBV9, the J gene TRBJ1-1; unclear D gene. Germline V gives CDR1 SGDLS, CDR2 YYNGEE. This CDR3 has 11 residues. With 4 bases removed from V and 6 bases from J, the gap between germline ends came to 7 bases. DNA for the CDR3: TGTGCCAGCAGCCCCCTCGCTGAAGCTTTCTTT. It translates to CASSPLAEAFF. The complete variable domain, with remaining parts taken from reference TRBV9 and TRBJ1-1, reads DSGVTQTPKHLITATGQRVTLRCSPRSGDLSVYWYQQSLDQGLQFLIQYYNGEERAKGNILERFSAQQFPDLHSELNLSSLELGDSALYFCASSPLAEAFFGQGTRLTVV.

This clone was seen a single time. V is TRBV6-2 or TRBV6-3 and J is TRBJ2-1, with D possibly TRBD1 on 6 matching bases. The CDR3 consists of 13 residues. Germline V CDR1 and CDR2: MNHEY, SVGEGT. The V end lost 5 bases, the J end lost 9 bases, and 14 bases lay between the germline ends. The CDR3 protein is CASSQAGVFEQFF. CDR3 bases: TGTGCCAGCAGTCAAGCAGGGGTCTTTGAGCAGTTCTTC.

The chain couples TRBV3-1 (or the pseudogene TRBV3-2) to TRBJ2-1, with TRBD2 matching 15 bases. The J segment lost 11 bases and the V segment lost 1 base, leaving 6 bases of the junction unmatched. The CDR3 spans 16 residues. The V gene's germline CDR1 is LGHDT and CDR2 YNNKEL (reference sequence). The DNA of the CDR3 is TGTGCCAGCAGCCAAGGGGCTGGGACTAGCGGGAGGCAGCAGTTCTTC. Protein: CASSQGAGTSGRQQFF.

This clone appeared a few times. This chain joins TRBV4-3 and TRBJ1-2; 7 positions match TRBD1. This CDR3 spans 16 amino acids. Trimming cost V 0 bases and J 4 bases; bases outside gene matches: 8. Germline V gene data show CDR1 as LGHNA and CDR2 as YSLEER. Here the CDR3 DNA reads TGCGCCAGCAGCCAAGATGTTGTAGGGGGCATCTATGGCTACACCTTC. The encoded protein is CASSQDVVGGIYGYTF.